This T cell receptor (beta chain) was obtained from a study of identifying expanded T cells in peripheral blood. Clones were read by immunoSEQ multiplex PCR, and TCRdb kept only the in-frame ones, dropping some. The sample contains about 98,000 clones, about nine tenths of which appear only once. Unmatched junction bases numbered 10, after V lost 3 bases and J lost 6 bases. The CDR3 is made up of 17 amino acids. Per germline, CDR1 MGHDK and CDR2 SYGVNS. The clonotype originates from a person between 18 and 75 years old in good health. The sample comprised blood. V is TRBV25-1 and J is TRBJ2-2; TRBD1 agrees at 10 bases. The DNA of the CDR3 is TGTGCCAGCAGTGATTATGAGCGGGACAGGGGTTCCGGGGAGCTGTTTTTT. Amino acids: CASSDYERDRGSGELFF.